The present entry profiles one T cell receptor (beta chain) with its context. These data are taken from a study of OX40 agonist ivuxolimab in advanced cancers. TCRdb's copy holds only in-frame clones and misses some; the assay was immunoSEQ multiplex PCR. The sample includes about 68,000 clones, 85% of them seen just once. Germline CDR1 is SGHRS and CDR2 is YFSETQ. The V and J ends lost 0 bases and 5 bases respectively, with 12 bases between them. The CDR3 runs to 15 residues. Source: CD4+ or CD8+ T cells sorted from blood, taken in a trial of the OX40 agonist ivuxolimab. The genes are TRBV5-1 and TRBJ1-5; D not resolved. The TCR originated in an adult with an advanced solid tumor such as melanoma, head and neck, liver or kidney cancer. The CDR3, as DNA: TGCGCCAGCAGCTTGGATGGACGGAGCGATCAGCCCCAGCATTTT. It translates to CASSLDGRSDQPQHF.